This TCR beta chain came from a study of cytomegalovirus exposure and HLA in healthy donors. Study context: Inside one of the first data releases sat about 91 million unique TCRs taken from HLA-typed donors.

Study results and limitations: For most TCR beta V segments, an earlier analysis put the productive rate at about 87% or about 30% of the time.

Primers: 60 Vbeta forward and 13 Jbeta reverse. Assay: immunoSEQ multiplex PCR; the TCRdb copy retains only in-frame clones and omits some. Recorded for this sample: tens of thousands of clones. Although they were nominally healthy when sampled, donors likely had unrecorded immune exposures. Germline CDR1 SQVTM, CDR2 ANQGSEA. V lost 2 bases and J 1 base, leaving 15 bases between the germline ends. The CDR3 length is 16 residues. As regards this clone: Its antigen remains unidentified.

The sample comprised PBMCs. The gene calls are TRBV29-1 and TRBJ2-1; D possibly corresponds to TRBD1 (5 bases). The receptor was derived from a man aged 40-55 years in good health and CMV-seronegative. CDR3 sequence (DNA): TGCAGCGTTGAAATTAGATTAGCAGGGTCCTACAATGAGCAGTTCTTC. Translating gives CSVEIRLAGSYNEQFF.